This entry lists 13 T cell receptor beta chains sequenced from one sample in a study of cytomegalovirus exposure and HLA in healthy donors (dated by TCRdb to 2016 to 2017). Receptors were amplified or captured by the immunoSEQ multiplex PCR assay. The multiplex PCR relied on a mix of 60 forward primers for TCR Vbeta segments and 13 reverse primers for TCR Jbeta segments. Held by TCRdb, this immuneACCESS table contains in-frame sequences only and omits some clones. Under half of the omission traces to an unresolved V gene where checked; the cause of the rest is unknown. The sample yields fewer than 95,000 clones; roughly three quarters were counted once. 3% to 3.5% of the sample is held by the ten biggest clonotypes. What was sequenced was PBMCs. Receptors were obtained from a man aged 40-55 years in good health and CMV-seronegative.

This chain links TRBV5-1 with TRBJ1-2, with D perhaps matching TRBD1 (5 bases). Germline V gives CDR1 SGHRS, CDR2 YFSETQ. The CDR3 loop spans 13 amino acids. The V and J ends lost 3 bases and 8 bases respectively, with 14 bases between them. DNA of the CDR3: TGCGCCAGCAGCTCCTCCCAGGGTATAGGCTACACCTTC. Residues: CASSSSQGIGYTF.

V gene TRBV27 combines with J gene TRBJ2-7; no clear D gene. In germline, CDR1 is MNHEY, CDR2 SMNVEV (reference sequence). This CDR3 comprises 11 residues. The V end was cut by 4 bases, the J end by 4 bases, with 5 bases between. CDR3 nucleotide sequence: TGTGCCAGCAGTTGGGCATACGAGCAGTACTTC. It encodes CASSWAYEQYF.

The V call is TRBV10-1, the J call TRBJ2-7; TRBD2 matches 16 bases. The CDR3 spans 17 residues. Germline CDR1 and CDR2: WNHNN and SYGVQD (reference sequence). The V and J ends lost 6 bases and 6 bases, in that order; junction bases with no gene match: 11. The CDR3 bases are TGCGCCAGCAGAGCCACGGGACTAGCGGGGGGGCCTTCCGAGCAGTACTTC. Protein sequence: CASRATGLAGGPSEQYF.

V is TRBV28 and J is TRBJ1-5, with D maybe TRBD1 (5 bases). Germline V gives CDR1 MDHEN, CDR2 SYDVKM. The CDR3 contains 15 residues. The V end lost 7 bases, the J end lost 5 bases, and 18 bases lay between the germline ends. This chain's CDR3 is CASIPLQGLHQPQHF. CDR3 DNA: TGTGCCAGCATCCCTCTTCAGGGTCTCCATCAGCCCCAGCATTTT.

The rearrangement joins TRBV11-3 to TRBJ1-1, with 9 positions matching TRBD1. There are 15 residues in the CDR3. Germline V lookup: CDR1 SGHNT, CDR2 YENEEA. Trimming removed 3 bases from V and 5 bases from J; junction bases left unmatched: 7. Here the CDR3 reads CASSLGGDRVTEAFF. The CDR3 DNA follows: TGTGCCAGCAGCTTGGGAGGGGACAGGGTGACTGAAGCTTTCTTT.

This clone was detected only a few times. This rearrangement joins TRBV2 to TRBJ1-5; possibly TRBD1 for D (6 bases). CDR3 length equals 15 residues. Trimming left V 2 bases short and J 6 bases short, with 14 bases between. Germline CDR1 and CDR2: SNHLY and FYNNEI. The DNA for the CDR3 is TGTGCCAGCAGTGAAAGGGCAGGGGACCGTCAGCCCCAGCATTTT. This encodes CASSERAGDRQPQHF.

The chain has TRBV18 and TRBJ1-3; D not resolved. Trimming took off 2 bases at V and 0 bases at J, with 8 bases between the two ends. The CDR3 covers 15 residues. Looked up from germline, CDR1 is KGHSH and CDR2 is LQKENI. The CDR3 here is CASSPVPFSGNTIYF. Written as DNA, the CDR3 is TGTGCCAGCTCACCAGTCCCTTTCTCTGGAAACACCATATATTTT.

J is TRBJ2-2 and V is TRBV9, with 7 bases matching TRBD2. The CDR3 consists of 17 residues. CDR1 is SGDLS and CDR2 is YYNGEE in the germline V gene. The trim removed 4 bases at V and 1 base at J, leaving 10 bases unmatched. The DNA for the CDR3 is TGTGCCAGCAGCTCCCTCGGGGGAGGGGTGAACACCGGGGAGCTGTTTTTT. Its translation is CASSSLGGGVNTGELFF.

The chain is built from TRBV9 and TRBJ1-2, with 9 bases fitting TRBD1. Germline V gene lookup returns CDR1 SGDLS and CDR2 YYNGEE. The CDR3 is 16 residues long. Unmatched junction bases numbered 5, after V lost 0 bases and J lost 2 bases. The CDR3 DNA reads TGTGCCAGCAGCGTAGAACAGGGGGCCGGAAACTATGGCTACACCTTC. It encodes CASSVEQGAGNYGYTF.

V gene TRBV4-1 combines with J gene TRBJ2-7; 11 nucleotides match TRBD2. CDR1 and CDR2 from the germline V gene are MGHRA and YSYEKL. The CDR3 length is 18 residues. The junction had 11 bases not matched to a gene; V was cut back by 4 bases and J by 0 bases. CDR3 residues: CASSRWGSGGGNSYEQYF. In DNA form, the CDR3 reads TGCGCCAGCAGCCGTTGGGGTAGCGGGGGGGGTAACTCCTACGAGCAGTACTTC.

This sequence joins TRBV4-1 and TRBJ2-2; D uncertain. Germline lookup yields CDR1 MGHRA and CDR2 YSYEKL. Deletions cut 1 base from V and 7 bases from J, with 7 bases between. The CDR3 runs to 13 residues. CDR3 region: CASSQVLIGELFF. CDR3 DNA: TGCGCCAGCAGCCAAGTATTAATCGGGGAGCTGTTTTTT.

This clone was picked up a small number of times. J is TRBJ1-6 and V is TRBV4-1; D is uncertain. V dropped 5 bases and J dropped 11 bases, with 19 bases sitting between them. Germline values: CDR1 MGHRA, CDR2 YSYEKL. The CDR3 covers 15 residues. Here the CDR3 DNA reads TGCGCCAGCAGCTCCCCAGTGGGTCCCGGGACACCCCTCCACTTT. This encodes CASSSPVGPGTPLHF.

Written as DNA, the CDR3 is TGTGCCAGCAGTTCCCCGGGACAGGGTAGCAATCAGCCCCAGCATTTT. Residues: CASSSPGQGSNQPQHF. The chain combines TRBV27 with TRBJ1-5; 9 bases line up with TRBD1. The V gene's germline CDR1 is MNHEY and CDR2 SMNVEV (reference sequence). This CDR3 is built from 16 residues. Germline trimming cut 4 bases from V and 0 bases from J; bases unmatched to any gene: 4.